The sequence of this T cell receptor (beta chain) was determined in a study of blood T cell repertoires in COVID-19 (dated by TCRdb to about 2020). Background on the whole study: Samples from collaborators originated in the United States, Italy and Spain and spanned both the acute and convalescent phases of COVID-19. The prospective study material was composed of cDNA or gDNA derived from T cells, B-cell-depleted T cells, or PBMCs. A de-identified subject ID, COVID-19 status, age in years and sex were almost always included in the sample metadata. Samples were obtained from the ongoing ImmuneRACE study (first 160 participants) and from some 1,300 subjects provided by 6 global collaborators. HLA class I and class II types, where available, came from metadata supplied by the sample provider rather than from assay-based typing. Deeply sampled blood TCRbeta repertoires from subjects exposed to, actively infected with, or recovered from COVID-19 were included in the dataset. A freely available public database, intended as a resource for researchers studying the immune response to SARS-CoV-2, is where the repertoires were released. The investigation overall reported the following: How much clinical and demographic metadata was included differed by source and by participant, and the metadata was provided uncurated.

TCRbeta CDR3 regions were amplified from genomic DNA by means of the immunoSEQ Assay, a bias-controlled multiplex PCR. Per the original workflow: Within the assay, amplification of reference gene primers was used to estimate how many nucleated cells each sample contained. To quantify the absolute abundance of each unique TCRbeta CDR3 rearrangement, sequence reads were collapsed and filtered. For each sample, productive Simpson clonality was calculated by taking the square root of Simpson's diversity index across productive rearrangements. TCRdb provides this immuneACCESS table in a form limited to in-frame rearrangements. Some clones are lacking; in checked studies, under half of them reflect an unresolved V gene, and why the rest are absent is not known. Clonal size and the V and J genes are those of that table, whereas D and trimming came from the DNA. The sample profile shows about 100,000 clones; 85% of them were found once. Less than 2% of the sample belongs to the ten largest clones.

Whole blood was collected in K2EDTA tubes by collaborating institutions according to the institutions' own protocols. For TCRbeta analysis, collaborators shipped samples as frozen whole blood, isolated PBMCs, or DNA extracted from either of those sample types. For this clone: It has no known antigen specificity. No much larger clone exists at a distance of one base, and base qualities are not known.

The CDR3 goes from the cysteine to the phenylalanine over 17 residues. Only CDR3 DNA is held: 51 bases, read in frame from base 1. The germline V gene (reference sequence) provides CDR1 SEHNR and CDR2 FQNEAQ. V ends up 4 bases short and J 3 bases short, with an unmatched junction base count of 7. Sequencing was carried out using peripheral blood. The sequence is built from TRBV7-9 and TRBJ1-4; 11 of the junction bases match TRBD1. The sequence was obtained from a woman aged 65 to 85 with active or convalescent COVID-19. The CDR3 here reads CASSSGQGARANEKLFF. The nucleotides read TGTGCCAGCAGCTCTGGACAGGGGGCGAGGGCTAATGAAAAACTGTTTTTT.